A selection of T cell receptor beta chains follows, all from one sample in a study of Graves' ophthalmopathy and Graves' hyperthyroidism. TCRdb re-derived calls from the multiplex PCR reads in MiXCR, one entry per CDR3 protein. Of 650,000 to 900,000 distinct CDR3 sequences listed, 40% were seen once; the top ten hold approximately 43%. The sequenced sample was peripheral blood. These receptor sequences come from an adult man with Graves' ophthalmopathy. The conserved cysteine and the conserved F or W are not part of the CDR3 here. Fields, in order: J gene, V gene, CDR3 protein.

TRBJ1-1	TRBV20-1	SATGIAVTEAF
TRBJ1-4	TRBV29-1	SVDTGQLNEKLF
TRBJ2-2	TRBV25-1	ASSHQPHSMNTGELF
TRBJ2-7	TRBV25-1	ASGVAGGTYEQY
TRBJ1-2	TRBV20-1	SAPPGQRYGYT
TRBJ2-7	TRBV7-9	ASSSWNSSYEQY
TRBJ1-1	TRBV10-3	ASQEGGAEAF
TRBJ1-3	TRBV2	ASSHGLSGNTIY
TRBJ2-5	TRBV20-1	SASGGGQETQY
TRBJ1-4	TRBV10-3	AISESVVTNEKLF
TRBJ1-5	TRBV12-3/TRBV12-4	ASSPGQGVGNQPQH
TRBJ1-2	TRBV7-9	ASSLALSQQLYGYT
TRBJ2-6	TRBV10-3	ASSTTAGANVLT
TRBJ1-2	TRBV10-3	AISGNYGYT
TRBJ1-5	TRBV24-1	ARDGRGLGNQPQH
TRBJ1-4	TRBV2	ASRRNREINEKLF
TRBJ2-5	TRBV29-1	SVEGGLLTSATLETQY
TRBJ1-2	TRBV9	ASRPQGAYYGYT
TRBJ2-7	TRBV29-1	SVGEDGYEQY
TRBJ1-1	TRBV11-2	ASSLGIGTNVRAF
TRBJ1-6	TRBV19	ASSADRANNQPLH
TRBJ2-7	TRBV9	ASSLGGTTTYEQY
TRBJ1-1	TRBV20-1	SARGRPNTEAF
TRBJ2-2	TRBV5-1	ASSLAVSGGLGTGELF
TRBJ1-5	TRBV24-1	ASSLGGQGNQPQH
TRBJ1-6	TRBV19	ASSWGAPNSPLH
-	TRBV20-1	SAGGQADIQY
TRBJ1-2	TRBV6-5	ASRRTGRLNYGYT
TRBJ1-1	TRBV7-2	ASSLTLVWGGNTEAF
TRBJ1-4	TRBV5-8	ASSPGTGWREKLF
TRBJ2-2	TRBV20-1	SASDRGLAGELF
TRBJ2-7	TRBV3-1	ASSHNTGGRY
TRBJ1-5	TRBV29-1	RLDGYSNQPQH
TRBJ1-2	TRBV11-2	ASSLDGRTGTGNDGYT
TRBJ1-5	TRBV2	ASLGGRQPQH
TRBJ1-1	TRBV19	ASSEVKLPNTEAF
TRBJ2-7	TRBV14	ASSTSGKGEQY
TRBJ1-6	TRBV7-2	ASTHPNSPLH
TRBJ1-2	TRBV15	ATSGDLSYGYT
TRBJ1-5	TRBV2	ASRERGFNQPQH
TRBJ1-3	TRBV20-1	SASDSRDRNTIY
TRBJ2-5	TRBV10-3	ASSPGTSEVRRETQY
TRBJ2-5	TRBV20-1	SAHSDAYGGETQY